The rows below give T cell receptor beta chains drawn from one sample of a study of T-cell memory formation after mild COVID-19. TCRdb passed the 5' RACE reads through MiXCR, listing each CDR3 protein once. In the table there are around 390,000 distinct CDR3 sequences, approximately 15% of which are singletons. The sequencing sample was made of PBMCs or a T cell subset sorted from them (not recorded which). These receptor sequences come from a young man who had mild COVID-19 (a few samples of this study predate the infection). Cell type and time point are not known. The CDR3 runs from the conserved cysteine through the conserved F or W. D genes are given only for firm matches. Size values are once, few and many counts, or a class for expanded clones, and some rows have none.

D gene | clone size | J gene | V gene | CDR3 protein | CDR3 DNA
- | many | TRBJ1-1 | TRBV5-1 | CASSDPGKAAFF | TGCGCCAGCAGCGATCCAGGGAAGGCAGCTTTCTTT
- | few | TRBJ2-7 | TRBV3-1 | CASSQDLGTGYEQYF | TGTGCCAGCAGCCAAGATCTTGGAACAGGCTACGAGCAGTACTTC
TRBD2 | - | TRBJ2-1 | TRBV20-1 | CSARVSGGEQFF | TGCAGTGCTAGAGTTTCGGGGGGTGAGCAGTTCTTC
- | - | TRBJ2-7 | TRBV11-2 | CASSLGGDRSHEQYF | TGTGCCAGTAGCTTAGGGGGGGACAGGTCCCACGAGCAGTACTTC
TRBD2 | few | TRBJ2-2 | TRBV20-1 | CSANRGVVGELFF | TGCAGTGCTAACCGGGGGGTCGTCGGGGAGCTGTTTTTT
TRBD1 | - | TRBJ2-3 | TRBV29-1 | CSVGTGRTDTQYF | TGCAGCGTTGGGACAGGACGCACAGATACGCAGTATTTT
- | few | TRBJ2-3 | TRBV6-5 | CASTGSRTDTQYF | TGTGCCAGCACCGGGTCCCGCACAGATACGCAGTATTTT
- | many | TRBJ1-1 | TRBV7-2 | CASSPGPSQGAFF | TGTGCCAGCAGCCCTGGGCCTTCCCAGGGAGCTTTCTTT
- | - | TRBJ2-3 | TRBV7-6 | CASSLSWTDTQYF | TGTGCCAGCAGCTTATCTTGGACAGATACGCAGTATTTT
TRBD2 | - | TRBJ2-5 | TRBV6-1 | CASSERRGAGGLETQYF | TGTGCCAGCAGTGAACGACGCGGGGCGGGGGGCCTAGAGACCCAGTACTTC